This record concerns one TCR beta chain sequence. Its antigen is still unknown. The data belong to a study of T cells in Graves' hyperthyroidism and ophthalmopathy. Enrolled ophthalmopathy patients presented with a Clinical Activity Score of at least 3, a NOSPECS grade of at least 4, and disease duration under 3 months. TCR beta CDR3 regions were amplified from RNA. The HTBI set primed first-round TCR CDR3 RT-PCR. TCRdb re-analysed the multiplex PCR reads in MiXCR, keeping a single row per CDR3 protein. The sample yields some 570,000 distinct CDR3 sequences, roughly 15% seen once. The study, taken as a whole, reports: The model made its ophthalmopathy prediction, and onset followed a median around 6.9 months later.

There are 13 residues in the CDR3. Trimming removed 6 bases from V and 3 bases from J; junction bases left unmatched: 4. CDR1 is DFQATT and CDR2 is SNEGSKA in the germline V gene (reference sequence). The TCR originated in a woman aged 18-29 years with Graves' ophthalmopathy. What was sequenced was blood. The chain links TRBV20-1 to TRBJ2-1, with 8 bases lining up with TRBD2. This chain's CDR3 is CSAMSGSYNEQFF. The CDR3 nucleotides are TGCAGTGCCATGAGCGGGAGCTACAATGAGCAGTTCTTC.